Listed below are T cell receptor beta chains from one sample, sequenced in a study of yellow fever vaccine responses in identical twins. TCRdb re-called the RT-PCR reads through MiXCR, storing one row per CDR3 protein. In the table there are approximately 13,000 distinct CDR3 sequences, 84% of which are singletons. The starting material was T cells from blood (PBMCs), unsorted or a sorted subset (not recorded which), obtained before or after yellow fever vaccination (not recorded which). Receptor source: a young woman who received the yellow fever vaccine. CDR3s include the opening cysteine and the closing phenylalanine or tryptophan. Size values are once, few and many counts, or a class for expanded clones, and some rows have none.

j_gene: TRBJ2-7
v_gene: TRBV28
abundance: -
CDR3aa: CASSLSGDSYEQYF

j_gene: TRBJ1-4
v_gene: TRBV29-1
abundance: -
CDR3aa: CSAMLPRAATNEKLFF

j_gene: TRBJ1-1
v_gene: TRBV5-1
abundance: few
CDR3aa: CASSHDLQGPNTEAFF

j_gene: TRBJ2-1
v_gene: TRBV2
abundance: -
CDR3aa: CASSDGLAVYNEQFF

j_gene: TRBJ2-7
v_gene: TRBV24-1
abundance: -
CDR3aa: CATSDWGRPYEQYF

j_gene: TRBJ2-1
v_gene: TRBV29-1
abundance: -
CDR3aa: CSVLDRGLSSYNEQFF

j_gene: TRBJ2-7
v_gene: TRBV11-2
abundance: -
CDR3aa: CASSFGSSGSYEQYF

j_gene: TRBJ2-7
v_gene: TRBV20-1
abundance: once
CDR3aa: CCALGWSSYEQYF

j_gene: TRBJ1-4
v_gene: TRBV7-9
abundance: -
CDR3aa: CASSLVSSEKLFF

j_gene: TRBJ2-1
v_gene: TRBV7-3
abundance: -
CDR3aa: CASGASGSYNEQFF

j_gene: TRBJ1-1
v_gene: TRBV30
abundance: -
CDR3aa: CAQGESEAFF

j_gene: TRBJ1-1
v_gene: TRBV29-1
abundance: -
CDR3aa: CSVPGEAFF

j_gene: TRBJ2-7
v_gene: TRBV29-1
abundance: -
CDR3aa: CSVRTGSHEQYF

j_gene: TRBJ1-1
v_gene: TRBV9
abundance: -
CDR3aa: CASSPGSSTEAFF

j_gene: TRBJ2-1
v_gene: TRBV7-3
abundance: few
CDR3aa: CASSFPGSPNEQFF

j_gene: TRBJ2-7
v_gene: TRBV11-3
abundance: -
CDR3aa: CASSSRDRGHEQYF

j_gene: TRBJ1-2
v_gene: TRBV5-4
abundance: -
CDR3aa: CASSLTANYGYTF

j_gene: TRBJ2-1
v_gene: TRBV14
abundance: -
CDR3aa: CASSQYRSGEQFF

j_gene: TRBJ2-7
v_gene: TRBV4-3
abundance: -
CDR3aa: CASSMAAGGPNEQYF

j_gene: TRBJ2-7
v_gene: TRBV11-2
abundance: -
CDR3aa: CASSLVRYEQYF

j_gene: TRBJ2-7
v_gene: TRBV7-3
abundance: -
CDR3aa: CASSLNAGSYEQYF

j_gene: TRBJ1-4
v_gene: TRBV25-1
abundance: -
CDR3aa: CASSTLDKLATNEKLFF

j_gene: TRBJ2-7
v_gene: TRBV2
abundance: few
CDR3aa: CAASEGRGYEQYF

j_gene: TRBJ2-7
v_gene: TRBV5-6
abundance: few
CDR3aa: CASSIRDLEYF

j_gene: TRBJ2-1
v_gene: TRBV11-3
abundance: -
CDR3aa: CASSPRTGGYNEQFF

j_gene: TRBJ2-7
v_gene: TRBV12-3/TRBV12-4
abundance: -
CDR3aa: CASSPTAGGPGEQYF

j_gene: TRBJ2-7
v_gene: TRBV10-3
abundance: -
CDR3aa: CAITAGQPDEQYF

j_gene: TRBJ2-7
v_gene: TRBV11-3
abundance: -
CDR3aa: CASSLVMGTSYEQYF

j_gene: TRBJ2-7
v_gene: TRBV14
abundance: -
CDR3aa: CASSQQGSALYEQYF

j_gene: TRBJ2-3
v_gene: TRBV3-1
abundance: -
CDR3aa: CASSQVSRDISDTQYF

j_gene: TRBJ2-2
v_gene: TRBV7-9
abundance: -
CDR3aa: CASSPTRNTGELFF

j_gene: TRBJ2-1
v_gene: TRBV29-1
abundance: -
CDR3aa: CSVVGGTSEQFF

j_gene: TRBJ2-3
v_gene: TRBV11-1
abundance: few
CDR3aa: CASSQGALDTQYF

j_gene: TRBJ1-2
v_gene: TRBV18
abundance: -
CDR3aa: CASSPQGYGYTF

j_gene: TRBJ2-5
v_gene: TRBV18
abundance: -
CDR3aa: CASSPVAGAFQETQYF

j_gene: TRBJ2-7
v_gene: TRBV29-1
abundance: -
CDR3aa: CSVVPLSSYEQYF

j_gene: TRBJ2-5
v_gene: TRBV29-1
abundance: -
CDR3aa: CSVLRQETQYF

j_gene: TRBJ1-3
v_gene: TRBV3-1
abundance: -
CDR3aa: CASSLGSGNTIYF

j_gene: TRBJ2-7
v_gene: TRBV18
abundance: -
CDR3aa: CASSDFSGSSYEQYF

j_gene: TRBJ2-1
v_gene: TRBV11-3
abundance: once
CDR3aa: CASSLVGRGRNNEQFF

j_gene: TRBJ2-1
v_gene: TRBV27
abundance: -
CDR3aa: CAGARNNEQFF

j_gene: TRBJ2-5
v_gene: TRBV28
abundance: -
CDR3aa: CASSGPDYQETQYF

j_gene: TRBJ2-3
v_gene: TRBV7-2
abundance: -
CDR3aa: CASSLLVADTQYF

j_gene: TRBJ2-2
v_gene: TRBV4-2
abundance: few
CDR3aa: CASSQFPGELFF

j_gene: TRBJ2-5
v_gene: TRBV11-1
abundance: -
CDR3aa: CASSFGTGGAETQYF

j_gene: TRBJ2-6
v_gene: TRBV20-1
abundance: -
CDR3aa: CSAGAPVTNVLTF

j_gene: TRBJ2-2
v_gene: TRBV4-1
abundance: -
CDR3aa: CASSQDPRGKYTGELFF

j_gene: TRBJ2-5
v_gene: TRBV20-1
abundance: -
CDR3aa: CSASGGQISQETQYF

j_gene: TRBJ2-1
v_gene: TRBV20-1
abundance: -
CDR3aa: CSARAVASYEQFF

j_gene: TRBJ2-5
v_gene: TRBV7-1
abundance: -
CDR3aa: CASRDQETQYF

j_gene: TRBJ2-7
v_gene: TRBV12-3/TRBV12-4
abundance: -
CDR3aa: CASSFQGQSYEQYF

j_gene: TRBJ2-1
v_gene: TRBV6-2/TRBV6-3
abundance: -
CDR3aa: CASSYLAASYNEQFF

j_gene: TRBJ2-5
v_gene: TRBV29-1
abundance: once
CDR3aa: CSVEGQGEETQYF

j_gene: TRBJ2-3
v_gene: TRBV11-1
abundance: -
CDR3aa: CASSPRSGRGTDTQYF

j_gene: TRBJ2-7
v_gene: TRBV29-1
abundance: -
CDR3aa: CSGGQGNYEQYF